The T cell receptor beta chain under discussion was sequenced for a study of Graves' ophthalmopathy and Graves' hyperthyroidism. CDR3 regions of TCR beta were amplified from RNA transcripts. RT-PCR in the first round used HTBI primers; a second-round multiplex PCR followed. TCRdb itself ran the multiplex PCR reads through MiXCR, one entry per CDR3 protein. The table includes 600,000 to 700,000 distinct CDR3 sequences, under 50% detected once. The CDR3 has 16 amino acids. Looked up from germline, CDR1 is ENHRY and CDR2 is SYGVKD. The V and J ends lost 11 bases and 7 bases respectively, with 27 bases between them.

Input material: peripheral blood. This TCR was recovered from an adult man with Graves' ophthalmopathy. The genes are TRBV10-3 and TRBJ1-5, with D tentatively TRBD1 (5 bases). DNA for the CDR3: TGTGCCGCCCGCGGACACTTGGATGGGGCATTCCAGCCCCAGCATTTT. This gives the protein CAARGHLDGAFQPQHF.